This entry is about one TCR beta chain. Its antigen remains unidentified. The CDR3 runs to 12 residues. V dropped 3 bases and J dropped 7 bases, with 10 bases sitting between them. Per the germline V gene, CDR1 is SNHLY and CDR2 is FYNNEI. The table came from immunoSEQ multiplex PCR; TCRdb's copy has only in-frame clones and leaves some out. The data contain about 360,000 clones, 75% to 90% of them seen just once; the ten biggest clones take up under 0.95%. These data originate in a study of cytomegalovirus exposure and HLA in healthy donors. Study-wide findings and caveats: In vitro experiments confirmed that three CMV-associated chains were specific for CMV antigens.

Donors came from a validation cohort of over a hundred subjects, distinct from the first 666-subject cohort. The chain links TRBV2 to TRBJ2-7; D unresolved. This TCR was recovered from a woman under 30 in good health and CMV-seronegative. The sequencing input was PBMCs. The CDR3 region is CASSDPPGEQYF. In nucleotides, the CDR3 is TGTGCCAGCAGTGACCCCCCCGGGGAGCAGTACTTC.